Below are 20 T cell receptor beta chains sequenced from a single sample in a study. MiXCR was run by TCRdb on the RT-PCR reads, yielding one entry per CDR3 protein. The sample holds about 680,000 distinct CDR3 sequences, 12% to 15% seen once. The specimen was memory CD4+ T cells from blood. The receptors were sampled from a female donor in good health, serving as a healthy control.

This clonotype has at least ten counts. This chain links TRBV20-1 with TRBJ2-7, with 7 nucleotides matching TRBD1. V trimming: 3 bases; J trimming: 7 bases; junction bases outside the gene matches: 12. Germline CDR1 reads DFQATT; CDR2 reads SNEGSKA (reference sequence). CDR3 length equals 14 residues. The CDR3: CSARPGQSPGEQYF. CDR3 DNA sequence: TGCAGTGCTAGGCCGGGACAGTCACCGGGGGAGCAGTACTTC.

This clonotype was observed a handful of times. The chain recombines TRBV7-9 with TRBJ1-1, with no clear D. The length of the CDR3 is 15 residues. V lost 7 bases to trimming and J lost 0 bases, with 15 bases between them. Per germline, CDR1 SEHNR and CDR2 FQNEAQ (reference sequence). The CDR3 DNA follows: TGTGCCAGCACCACTGAGGCGGGGATGAACACTGAAGCTTTCTTT. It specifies CASTTEAGMNTEAFF.

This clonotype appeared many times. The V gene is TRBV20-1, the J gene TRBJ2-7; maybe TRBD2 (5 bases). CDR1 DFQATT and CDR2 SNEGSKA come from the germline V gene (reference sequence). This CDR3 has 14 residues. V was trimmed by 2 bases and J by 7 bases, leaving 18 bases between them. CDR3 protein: CSARKGAERREQYF. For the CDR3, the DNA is TGCAGTGCTAGAAAGGGAGCGGAGAGGCGGGAGCAGTACTTC.

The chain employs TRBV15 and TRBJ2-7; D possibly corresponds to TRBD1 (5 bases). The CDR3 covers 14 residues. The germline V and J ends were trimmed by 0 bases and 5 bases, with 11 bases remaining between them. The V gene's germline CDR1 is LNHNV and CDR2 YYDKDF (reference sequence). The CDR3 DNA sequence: TGTGCCACCAGCAGAGATCAGGGCCCCCACGAGCAGTACTTC. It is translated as CATSRDQGPHEQYF. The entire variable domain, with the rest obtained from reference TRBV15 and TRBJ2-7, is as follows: DAMVIQNPRYQVTQFGKPVTLSCSQTLNHNVMYWYQQKSSQAPKLLFHYYDKDFNNEADTPDNFQSRRPNTSFCFLDIRSPGLGDTAMYLCATSRDQGPHEQYFGPGTRLTVT.

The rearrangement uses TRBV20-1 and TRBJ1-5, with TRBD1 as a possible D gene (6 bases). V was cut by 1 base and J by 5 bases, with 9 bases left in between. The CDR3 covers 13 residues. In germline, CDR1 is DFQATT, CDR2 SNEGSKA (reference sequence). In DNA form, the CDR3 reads TGCAGTGCTAGAGGGACAGAGGATCAGCCCCAGCATTTT. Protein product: CSARGTEDQPQHF.

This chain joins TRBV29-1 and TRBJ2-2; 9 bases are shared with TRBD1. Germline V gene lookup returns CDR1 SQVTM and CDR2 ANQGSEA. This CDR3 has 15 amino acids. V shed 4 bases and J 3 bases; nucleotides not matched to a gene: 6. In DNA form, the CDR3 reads TGCAGCGTTGCCGGGACAGGGAGCGACACCGGGGAGCTGTTTTTT. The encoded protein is CSVAGTGSDTGELFF.

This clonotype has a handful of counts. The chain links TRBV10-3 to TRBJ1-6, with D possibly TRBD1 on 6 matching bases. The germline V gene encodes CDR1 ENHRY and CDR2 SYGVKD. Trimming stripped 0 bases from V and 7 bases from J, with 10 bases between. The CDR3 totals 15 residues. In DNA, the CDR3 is TGTGCCATCAGTGAGTCGGACAGAGGGAATTCACCCCTCCACTTT. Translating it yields CAISESDRGNSPLHF.

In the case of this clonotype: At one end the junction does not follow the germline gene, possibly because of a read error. CDR3 amino acids: CASSLKGVQETQYF. CDR3 sequence (DNA): TGTGCTAGCAGCTTAAAGGGGGTCCAAGAGACCCAGTACTTC. The chain has TRBV7-7 and TRBJ2-5, with D possibly being TRBD1 (6 bases). The CDR3 contains 14 residues. The V gene's germline CDR1 is SSHAT and CDR2 FNYEAQ (reference sequence).

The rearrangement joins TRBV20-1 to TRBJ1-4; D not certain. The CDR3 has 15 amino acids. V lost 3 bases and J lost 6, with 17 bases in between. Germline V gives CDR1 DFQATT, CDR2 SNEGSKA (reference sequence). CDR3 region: CSARTNSQSYEKLFF. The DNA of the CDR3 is TGCAGTGCTAGGACGAACAGCCAGTCGTATGAAAAACTGTTTTTT.

In nucleotides, the CDR3 is TGTGCCGGCGACGACTGGGCCACAGATACGCAGTATTTT. Its translation: CAGDDWATDTQYF. This chain links TRBV6-1 with TRBJ2-3; D is unresolved. Germline V lookup: CDR1 MNHNS, CDR2 SASEGT. This CDR3 spans 13 amino acids. V was clipped by 11 bases and J by 2 bases, with 14 bases between them.

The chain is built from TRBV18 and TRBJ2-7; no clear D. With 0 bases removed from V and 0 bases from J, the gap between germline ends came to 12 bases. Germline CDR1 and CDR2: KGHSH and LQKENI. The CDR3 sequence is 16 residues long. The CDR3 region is CASSPPGQRSSYEQYF. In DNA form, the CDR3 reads TGTGCCAGCTCACCACCTGGGCAGAGGAGCTCCTACGAGCAGTACTTC.

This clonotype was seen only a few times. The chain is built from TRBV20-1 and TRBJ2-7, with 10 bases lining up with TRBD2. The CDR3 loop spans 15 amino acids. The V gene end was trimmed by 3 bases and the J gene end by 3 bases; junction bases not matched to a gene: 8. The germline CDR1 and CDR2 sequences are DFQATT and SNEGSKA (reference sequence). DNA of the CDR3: TGCAGTGCTAGGGAAATAGCGGGAGGTTACTACGAGCAGTACTTC. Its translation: CSAREIAGGYYEQYF.

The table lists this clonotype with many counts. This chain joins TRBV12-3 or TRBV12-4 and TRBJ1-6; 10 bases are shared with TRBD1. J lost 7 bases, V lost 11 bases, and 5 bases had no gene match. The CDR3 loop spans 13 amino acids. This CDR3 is CASRDRGNSPLHF. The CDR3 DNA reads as TGTGCCTCTCGGGACAGGGGAAATTCACCCCTCCACTTT.

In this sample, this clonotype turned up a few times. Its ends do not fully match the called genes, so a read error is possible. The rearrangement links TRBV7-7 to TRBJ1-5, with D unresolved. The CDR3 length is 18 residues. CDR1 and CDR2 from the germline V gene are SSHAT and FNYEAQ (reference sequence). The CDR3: CASRYKEAHPEINQPQHF. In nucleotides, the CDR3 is TGTGCTAGCAGATACAAAGAGGCACACCCCGAGATCAATCAGCCCCAGCATTTT.

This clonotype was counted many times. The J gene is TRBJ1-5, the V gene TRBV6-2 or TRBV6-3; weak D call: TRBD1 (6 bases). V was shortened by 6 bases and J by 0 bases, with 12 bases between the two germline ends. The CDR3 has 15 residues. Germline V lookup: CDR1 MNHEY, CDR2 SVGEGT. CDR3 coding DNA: TGTGCCAGCAGACCGGACAGTCATAGCAATCAGCCCCAGCATTTT. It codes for CASRPDSHSNQPQHF.

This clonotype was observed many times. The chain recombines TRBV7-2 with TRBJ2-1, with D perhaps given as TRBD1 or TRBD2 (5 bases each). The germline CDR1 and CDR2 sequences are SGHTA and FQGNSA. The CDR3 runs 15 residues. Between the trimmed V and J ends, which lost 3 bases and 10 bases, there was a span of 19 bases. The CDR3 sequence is CASSFHRDPWSEQFF. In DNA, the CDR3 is TGTGCCAGCAGCTTTCACCGGGACCCTTGGTCGGAGCAGTTCTTC.

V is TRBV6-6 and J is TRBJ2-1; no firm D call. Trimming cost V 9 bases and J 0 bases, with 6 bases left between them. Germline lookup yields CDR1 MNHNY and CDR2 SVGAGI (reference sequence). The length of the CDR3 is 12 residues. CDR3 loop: CASYSSYNEQFF. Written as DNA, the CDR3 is TGTGCCAGTTACAGCTCCTACAATGAGCAGTTCTTC.

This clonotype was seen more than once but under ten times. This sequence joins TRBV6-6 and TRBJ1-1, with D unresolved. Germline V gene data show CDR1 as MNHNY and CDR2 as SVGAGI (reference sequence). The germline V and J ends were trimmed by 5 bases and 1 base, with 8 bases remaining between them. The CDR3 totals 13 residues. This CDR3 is CASSGVPNTEAFF. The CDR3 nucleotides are TGTGCCAGCAGTGGGGTCCCGAACACTGAAGCTTTCTTT.

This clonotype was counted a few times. CDR3 sequence reads: CASSSLRGPYGYTF. CDR3 DNA: TGTGCCAGCAGTTCCCTCAGGGGTCCCTATGGCTACACCTTC. This chain connects TRBV27 to TRBJ1-2, with D perhaps matching TRBD1 (6 bases). Germline values: CDR1 MNHEY, CDR2 SMNVEV (reference sequence). The CDR3 consists of 14 residues. Between the trimmed V and J ends, which lost 4 bases and 4 bases, there was a span of 13 bases.

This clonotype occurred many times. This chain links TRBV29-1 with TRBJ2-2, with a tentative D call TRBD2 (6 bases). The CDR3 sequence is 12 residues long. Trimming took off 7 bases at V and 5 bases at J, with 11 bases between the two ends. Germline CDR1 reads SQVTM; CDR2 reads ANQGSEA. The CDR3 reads CSGSGWTGELFF. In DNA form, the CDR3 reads TGCAGCGGTAGCGGTTGGACCGGGGAGCTGTTTTTT.